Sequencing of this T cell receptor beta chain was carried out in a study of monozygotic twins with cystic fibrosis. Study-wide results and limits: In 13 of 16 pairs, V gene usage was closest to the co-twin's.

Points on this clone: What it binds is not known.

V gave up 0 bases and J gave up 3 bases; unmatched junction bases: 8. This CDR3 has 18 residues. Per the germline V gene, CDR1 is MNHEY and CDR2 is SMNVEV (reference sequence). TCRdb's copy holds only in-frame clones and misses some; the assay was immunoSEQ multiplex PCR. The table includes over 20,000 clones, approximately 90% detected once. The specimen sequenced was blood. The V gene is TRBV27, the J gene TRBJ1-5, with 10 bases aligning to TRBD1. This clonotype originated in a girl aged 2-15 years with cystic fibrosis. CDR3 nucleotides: TGTGCCAGCAGTTTATCGGGGGGACAGGGGCTCACCAATCAGCCCCAGCATTTT. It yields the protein CASSLSGGQGLTNQPQHF.